This TCR beta chain was retrieved from a study of shared clonotypes between healthy human individuals. General study results and limits: Having only a few donors restricted how much genetic and exposure-history diversity was captured.

With respect to this clone: As yet, its antigen is unknown.

Repertoires were generated with immunoSEQ multiplex PCR, while TCRdb's copy carries only in-frame clones and drops some. The sample has around 550,000 clones; approximately 95% are singletons. The split of CD4+ cells yielded CD45RA+ naive and CD45RA-negative memory subsets. The CDR3 loop spans 16 amino acids. V lost 2 bases to trimming and J lost 0 bases; unmatched junction nucleotides: 5. The sample consisted of naive CD4+ T cells sorted from blood. Specified subset: CD45RA+ positively selected. The sequence derives from a woman aged 30 to 39 in good health. The chain couples TRBV23-1 to TRBJ1-1, with 8 bases identical to TRBD1. TRBV23-1 counts as an open reading frame of uncertain function. The CDR3, as DNA: TGCGCCAGCAGTCAAAAACAGGGGGTCGTGAACACTGAAGCTTTCTTT. Translated, it gives CASSQKQGVVNTEAFF.